Listed here are 8 T cell receptor beta chains from one sample, sequenced in a study of radiotherapy plus CTLA-4 blockade in lung cancer. Profiled with immunoSEQ multiplex PCR; TCRdb holds only in-frame clones, not every one. The sample has about 90,000 clones; about 78% are singletons. The specimen comprised peripheral blood, sampled from a patient treated with radiotherapy plus ipilimumab. These receptors all come from a human donor with non-small cell lung cancer that progressed on radiotherapy plus ipilimumab.

This chain connects TRBV7-8 to TRBJ1-1, with D uncertain. The V gene lost 0 bases and the J gene lost 3 bases, with 8 bases spanning the gap. Germline loops: CDR1 SGHVS, CDR2 FQNEAQ. The CDR3 runs 14 residues. In nucleotides, the CDR3 is TGTGCCAGCAGCTTAGCCCGGAGCTACACTGAAGCTTTCTTT. This gives the protein CASSLARSYTEAFF.

The chain combines TRBV10-2 with TRBJ2-7, with TRBD1 matching over 7 bases. CDR1 is WSHSY and CDR2 is SAAADI in the germline V gene. The CDR3 runs to 14 residues. The junction had 4 bases not matched to a gene; V was cut back by 1 base and J by 4 bases. The CDR3 nucleotides are TGCGCCAGCAGTGAGTATGGGACAGCTTACGAGCAGTACTTC. This translates into CASSEYGTAYEQYF.

This clone was seen more than once but under ten times. This sequence joins TRBV19 and TRBJ1-3; 8 bases line up with TRBD1. The CDR3 runs to 14 residues. V was clipped by 6 bases and J by 3 bases; unmatched bases: 4. The germline V gene encodes CDR1 LNHDA and CDR2 SQIVND (reference sequence). CDR3 nucleotide sequence: TGTGCCAGTAGCCCGACAGGGGTTGGAAACACCATATATTTT. Translated, it gives CASSPTGVGNTIYF.

The V and J genes are TRBV9 and TRBJ2-1; 10 bases align to TRBD2. The CDR3 runs 15 residues. The J segment lost 10 bases and the V segment lost 0 bases, leaving 7 bases of the junction unmatched. Germline lookup yields CDR1 SGDLS and CDR2 YYNGEE. This chain's CDR3 is CASSVVGSGGSEQFF. The CDR3 region has the DNA TGTGCCAGCAGCGTAGTGGGTAGCGGGGGGTCGGAGCAGTTCTTC.

This chain uses TRBV5-6 with TRBJ1-1; the D is unclear. This CDR3 spans 15 amino acids. The V and J ends lost 2 bases and 1 base respectively, with 12 bases between them. Germline V gives CDR1 SGHDT, CDR2 YYEEEE. CDR3: CASSLLAKGNTEAFF. DNA for the CDR3: TGTGCCAGCAGCTTACTAGCGAAGGGGAACACTGAAGCTTTCTTT.

This clone has a single count. V is TRBV11-2 and J is TRBJ2-7; D gene unclear. The CDR3 consists of 11 residues. The V gene lost 5 bases and the J gene lost 6 bases, with 8 bases spanning the gap. In germline, CDR1 is SGHAT, CDR2 FQNNGV. Here the CDR3 DNA reads TGTGCCAGCAGCCCCTCAATCGAGCAGTACTTC. It is translated as CASSPSIEQYF.

This clone was detected ten times or more. The chain links TRBV7-3 to TRBJ1-2; possibly TRBD1 for D (5 bases). The CDR3 sequence is 15 residues long. Trimming removed 5 bases at V and 2 bases at J, with 15 bases between. CDR1 is SGHTA and CDR2 is FQGTGA in the germline V gene. The CDR3 loop is CASSQVGGSNYGYTF. CDR3 coding DNA: TGTGCCAGCAGCCAGGTGGGGGGTTCGAACTATGGCTACACCTTC. Full variable domain (rest looked up from reference TRBV7-3 and TRBJ1-2): GAGVSQTPSNKVTEKGKYVELRCDPISGHTALYWYRQSLGQGPEFLIYFQGTGAADDSGLPNDRFFAVRPEGSVSTLKIQRTERGDSAVYLCASSQVGGSNYGYTFGSGTRLTVV.

This clone was detected many times. V is TRBV2 and J is TRBJ1-1; D is possibly TRBD1 (6 bases). Germline lookup yields CDR1 SNHLY and CDR2 FYNNEI. V lost 7 bases, J lost 4 bases, and 19 bases lay in between. CDR3 length equals 15 residues. Here the CDR3 reads CASTMRGGLGTEAFF. Written as DNA, the CDR3 is TGTGCCAGCACCATGAGAGGGGGGCTCGGCACTGAAGCTTTCTTT.